This T cell receptor (beta chain) was retrieved from a study of response to subunit inactivated influenza vaccine. Study-wide results and caveats: The authors offered the suggestion that each seasonal influenza vaccination recruits few new T cells.

Each CDR3 protein is one row after TCRdb ran MiXCR on the RT-PCR reads. Of 450,000 to 500,000 distinct CDR3 sequences in the sample, roughly 9.8% were seen once. There are a few counts of this clonotype. Its antigen is currently unknown. The CDR3 sequence is 15 residues long. The V gene end was trimmed by 7 bases and the J gene end by 7 bases; junction bases not matched to a gene: 11. Germline V gene lookup returns CDR1 KGHDR and CDR2 SFDVKD. Here the sequenced sample was PBMCs from blood, taken 35 to 45 days after vaccination. This sequence joins TRBV24-1 and TRBJ2-1; 8 positions agree with TRBD2. The TCR comes from a man aged 45 to 65 who received an inactivated influenza vaccine. The CDR3 nucleotides are TGTGCCACCAGCGGTAGCGGGAACTCCCAGAATGAGCAGTTCTTC. This encodes CATSGSGNSQNEQFF.